These 26 T cell receptor beta chains were sequenced from one sample in a study of CD8 T cells in Susac syndrome. An input of roughly 0.5 to 1 ug of RNA was subjected to reverse transcription using random hexamers. From the immunoSEQ multiplex PCR reads, TCRdb called clonotypes with MiXCR, one entry per CDR3 protein. The sample holds under 110,000 distinct CDR3 sequences, approximately 94% seen once. The sequencing input was CD8+ T cells from PBMCs. These receptors came from a human donor with Susac syndrome.

This sequence joins TRBV7-9 and TRBJ2-3; D call uncertain. The CDR3 consists of 13 residues. Trimming pared 3 bases from V and 4 bases from J, leaving 8 bases between. Germline V gives CDR1 SEHNR, CDR2 FQNEAQ (reference sequence). CDR3 in amino acids: CASSLGSPDTQYF. For the CDR3, the DNA is TGTGCCAGCAGCTTGGGGTCCCCAGATACGCAGTATTTT.

V and J are TRBV27 and TRBJ2-5; possibly TRBD1 for D (7 bases). The CDR3 spans 11 residues. Per germline, CDR1 MNHEY and CDR2 SMNVEV (reference sequence). V was trimmed by 5 bases and J by 7 bases, leaving 8 bases between them. Here the CDR3 reads CASSQGGTQYF. DNA of the CDR3: TGTGCCAGCAGTCAGGGGGGGACCCAGTACTTC.

This chain links TRBV7-9 with TRBJ1-2; TRBD1 might be the D (5 bases). The germline V gene encodes CDR1 SEHNR and CDR2 FQNEAQ (reference sequence). V was shortened by 4 bases and J by 7 bases, with 19 bases between the two germline ends. The CDR3 consists of 15 residues. The CDR3 protein is CASSSTGAHITGYTF. The CDR3 nucleotides read TGTGCCAGCAGCTCCACAGGTGCCCACATAACTGGCTACACCTTC.

The CDR3 protein is CASKSADTYEQYF. The DNA of the CDR3 is TGTGCCAGCAAAAGCGCGGACACCTACGAGCAGTACTTC. The chain uses TRBV6-2 or TRBV6-3 and TRBJ2-7; TRBD1 is a possible D gene (5 bases). V was clipped by 7 bases and J by 2 bases, with 12 bases between them. This CDR3 is built from 13 residues. Germline V CDR1 and CDR2: MNHEY, SVGEGT.

The chain combines TRBV5-1 with TRBJ1-1; possible D gene TRBD1, 5 bases. The length of the CDR3 is 13 residues. Germline V gene data show CDR1 as SGHRS and CDR2 as YFSETQ. V was clipped by 8 bases and J by 1 base, with 12 bases between them. DNA for the CDR3: TGCGCCAGTAGTGACCAGGGGAACACTGAAGCTTTCTTT. Protein product: CASSDQGNTEAFF.

With respect to this clonotype: Sequence at one end of the junction differs from germline and may be a read error. The rearrangement links TRBV5-1 to TRBJ1-1; D is unclear. In germline, CDR1 is SGHRS, CDR2 YFSETQ. CDR3 size: 13 residues. CDR3 loop: CASTLGLNTEAFF. The CDR3 nucleotides read TGCGCCAGCACCTTGGGATTGAACACTGAAGCTTTCTTT.

J is TRBJ2-3 and V is TRBV11-2; TRBD2 might be the D (7 bases). Germline CDR1 reads SGHAT; CDR2 reads FQNNGV. This CDR3 contains 14 residues. Trimming left V 7 bases short and J 3 bases short, with 14 bases between. CDR3 residues: CASNGGGGTDTQYF. The CDR3 nucleotides read TGTGCCAGCAATGGAGGGGGGGGTACAGATACGCAGTATTTT.

The CDR3 here is CSATGTVEETQYF. Here the CDR3 DNA reads TGCAGTGCCACCGGGACAGTCGAAGAGACCCAGTACTTC. The genes are TRBV20-1 and TRBJ2-5; 7 bases agree with TRBD1. Germline V CDR1 and CDR2: DFQATT, SNEGSKA (reference sequence). This CDR3 contains 13 residues. V shed 6 bases and J 3 bases; nucleotides not matched to a gene: 7.

The CDR3 loop is CASSSLTDYGYTF. The CDR3 nucleotides read TGTGCCAGCAGCTCCCTGACAGACTATGGCTACACCTTC. The chain couples TRBV11-2 to TRBJ1-2; D is possibly TRBD1 (5 bases). V lost 4 bases to trimming and J lost 3 bases, with 9 bases between them. The CDR3 is made up of 13 amino acids. Germline V gene lookup returns CDR1 SGHAT and CDR2 FQNNGV. Together with reference TRBV11-2 and TRBJ1-2, the CDR3 gives the full variable domain: EAGVAQSPRYKIIEKRQSVAFWCNPISGHATLYWYQQILGQGPKLLIQFQNNGVVDDSQLPKDRFSAERLKGVDSTLKIQPAKLEDSAVYLCASSSLTDYGYTFGSGTRLTVV.

The J gene is TRBJ2-1, the V gene TRBV7-3, with D possibly matching TRBD1 (5 bases). Germline loops: CDR1 SGHTA, CDR2 FQGTGA. V lost 2 bases to trimming and J lost 4 bases, with 12 bases between them. This CDR3 region has 15 residues. In DNA form, the CDR3 reads TGTGCCAGCAGCTTACAGGGTCAGGGTTACAATGAGCAGTTCTTC. Its protein is CASSLQGQGYNEQFF.

The rearrangement uses TRBV27 and TRBJ1-1, with unresolved D. Germline-derived CDR1 and CDR2 are MNHEY and SMNVEV (reference sequence). The CDR3 contains 12 residues. The V and J ends lost 7 bases and 4 bases respectively, with 10 bases between them. The chain's CDR3 is CASIRAGTEAFF. The CDR3 DNA follows: TGTGCCAGCATCCGCGCGGGCACTGAAGCTTTCTTT.

This chain uses TRBV3-1 with TRBJ1-5; no definite D call. Looked up from germline, CDR1 is LGHDT and CDR2 is YNNKEL (reference sequence). The V end was cut by 3 bases, the J end by 6 bases, with 12 bases between. This CDR3 has 14 amino acids. CDR3 in amino acids: CASSQIIGSQPQHF. The CDR3 nucleotides are TGTGCCAGCAGCCAGATAATCGGTAGTCAGCCCCAGCATTTT.

V is TRBV12-3 or TRBV12-4 and J is TRBJ2-7; D call uncertain. Trimming shortened V by 8 bases and J by 1 base, and 9 bases separated the two germline ends. The CDR3 has 12 amino acids. CDR3: CASSPGSYEQYF. CDR3 nucleotides: TGTGCCAGCTCCCCTGGGTCCTACGAGCAGTACTTC.

This clonotype was found once. This sequence joins TRBV4-2 and TRBJ2-1, with D possibly being TRBD1 (5 bases). In germline, CDR1 is LGHNA, CDR2 YNFKEQ. This CDR3 has 16 residues. Trimming shortened V by 3 bases and J by 1 base, and 13 bases separated the two germline ends. The CDR3 coding sequence is TGTGCCAGCAGCCATGTCAGGGCGGAGTCCTACAATGAGCAGTTCTTC. It codes for CASSHVRAESYNEQFF.

This clonotype showed up just a few times. The chain carries TRBV13 and TRBJ2-1; 9 positions match TRBD2. There are 14 residues in the CDR3. From germline, CDR1 is PRHDT and CDR2 FYEKMQ (reference sequence). The J segment lost 7 bases and the V segment lost 8 bases, leaving 9 bases of the junction unmatched. This CDR3 reads CASQEGAGGNEQFF. The CDR3 nucleotides read TGTGCCAGCCAAGAGGGAGCGGGGGGTAATGAGCAGTTCTTC.

CDR3 loop: CASSPQTGLPGAFF. In DNA form, the CDR3 reads TGTGCCAGCAGTCCTCAGACGGGACTTCCGGGGGCTTTCTTT. The V call is TRBV6-5, the J call TRBJ1-1; possibly TRBD1 for D (5 bases). Trimming left V 5 bases short and J 11 bases short, with 21 bases between. The CDR3 totals 14 residues. The V gene's germline CDR1 is MNHEY and CDR2 SVGAGI.

V gene TRBV15 combines with J gene TRBJ2-1; perhaps TRBD2 as D (7 bases). The germline V and J ends were trimmed by 1 base and 10 bases, with 17 bases remaining between them. The CDR3 is made up of 15 amino acids. Germline V gene lookup returns CDR1 LNHNV and CDR2 YYDKDF (reference sequence). The CDR3 region has the DNA TGTGCCACCAGCAGAGTTGGGGGGGCCCTGCGAGAGCAGTTCTTC. It translates to CATSRVGGALREQFF.

This sequence joins TRBV2 and TRBJ2-5; D unresolved. V was pared by 3 bases and J by 7 bases, with 12 bases between. Germline values: CDR1 SNHLY, CDR2 FYNNEI. The CDR3 consists of 13 residues. CDR3 DNA: TGTGCCAGCAGTGACATCCAGCGCGTGACCCAGTACTTC. This sequence encodes CASSDIQRVTQYF.

The chain has TRBV9 and TRBJ1-1, with D tentatively TRBD1 (6 bases). V was clipped by 0 bases and J by 1 base, with 7 bases between them. The CDR3 contains 14 residues. Per the germline V gene, CDR1 is SGDLS and CDR2 is YYNGEE. The CDR3 loop reads CASSVEGENTEAFF. The CDR3 coding sequence is TGTGCCAGCAGCGTAGAGGGGGAGAACACTGAAGCTTTCTTT. The complete variable domain, with remaining parts taken from reference TRBV9 and TRBJ1-1, reads DSGVTQTPKHLITATGQRVTLRCSPRSGDLSVYWYQQSLDQGLQFLIQYYNGEERAKGNILERFSAQQFPDLHSELNLSSLELGDSALYFCASSVEGENTEAFFGQGTRLTVV.

The rearrangement uses TRBV7-6 and TRBJ2-7, with 8 bases fitting TRBD1. Germline CDR1 and CDR2: SGHVS and FNYEAQ. The CDR3 totals 16 residues. V was clipped by 2 bases and J by 5 bases; unmatched bases: 11. CDR3 DNA: TGTGCCAGCAGCTTAATTAGGGAGACAGGGGCCCACGAGCAGTACTTC. This sequence encodes CASSLIRETGAHEQYF.

This chain links TRBV5-1 with TRBJ1-2; D may be TRBD1 (6 bases). Germline values: CDR1 SGHRS, CDR2 YFSETQ. The length of the CDR3 is 12 residues. Trimming cost V 5 bases and J 3 bases, with 8 bases left between them. CDR3 residues: CASRPGDYGYTF. The CDR3 bases are TGCGCCAGCAGGCCAGGGGACTATGGCTACACCTTC.

The J gene is TRBJ1-1, the V gene TRBV5-4, with D possibly being TRBD1 (6 bases). There are 14 residues in the CDR3. Germline V gene sequence: CDR1 SGHNT, CDR2 YYREEE (reference sequence). The germline V and J ends were trimmed by 9 bases and 2 bases, with 17 bases remaining between them. The CDR3 DNA is TGTGCCATCCCAGGGACAAGGTTTAACACTGAAGCTTTCTTT. It specifies CAIPGTRFNTEAFF.

V gene TRBV20-1 combines with J gene TRBJ2-3; 10 nucleotides agree with TRBD2. Germline values: CDR1 DFQATT, CDR2 SNEGSKA (reference sequence). Trimming cost V 0 bases and J 1 base; bases outside gene matches: 13. The CDR3 sequence is 19 residues long. The CDR3 nucleotides are TGCAGTGCTAGAGATTGGCTAGCGGGGGAAAAACAAGGCACAGATACGCAGTATTTT. Protein product: CSARDWLAGEKQGTDTQYF.

The gene calls are TRBV4-3 and TRBJ2-6, with D unclear. With 0 bases removed from V and 0 bases from J, the gap between germline ends came to 3 bases. The CDR3 runs 15 residues. Germline V gene sequence: CDR1 LGHNA, CDR2 YSLEER. The CDR3 protein is CASSQEISGANVLTF. The CDR3 DNA reads as TGCGCCAGCAGCCAAGAGATCTCTGGGGCCAACGTCCTGACTTTC.

This chain joins TRBV3-1 and TRBJ2-5; TRBD2 agrees at 9 bases. The trim removed 5 bases at V and 5 bases at J, leaving 6 bases unmatched. Per germline, CDR1 LGHDT and CDR2 YNNKEL (reference sequence). This CDR3 is built from 14 residues. CDR3 DNA sequence: TGTGCCAGCAGCGCGACGGCGGGGGGGGAGACCCAGTACTTC. Protein: CASSATAGGETQYF.

V gene TRBV20-1 combines with J gene TRBJ2-6; TRBD1 agrees at 8 bases. The CDR3 sequence is 18 residues long. In germline, CDR1 is DFQATT, CDR2 SNEGSKA (reference sequence). V was pared by 5 bases and J by 0 bases, with 12 bases of the junction left unmatched. In nucleotides, the CDR3 is TGCAGTGCTCCCGGGACAGGTCCAAGACACTCTGGGGCCAACGTCCTGACTTTC. This codes for CSAPGTGPRHSGANVLTF.